Presented here are 23 T cell receptor beta chains from one specimen sequenced in a study of beta chain features in type 1 diabetes. All of the isolated RNA was reverse transcribed, so expressed TCRB transcripts were sequenced. Here immunoSEQ multiplex PCR was the method, and the copy in TCRdb shows in-frame clones only, minus some. The sample lists under 300,000 clones; 25% to 35% were seen once. Sequencing input: central memory CD4+ T cells from blood. The source of these receptors is a man aged 30 to 45 in good health.

CDR3: CAWIRDGYTF. CDR3 sequence (DNA): TGTGCCTGGATACGGGATGGCTACACCTTC. The chain links TRBV30 to TRBJ1-2; D is uncertain. CDR1 GTSNPN and CDR2 SVGIG come from the germline V gene (reference sequence). The CDR3 has 10 amino acids. The ends were cut back, 4 bases at V and 6 bases at J, with 6 bases in the middle. Full variable domain (remainder filled in from reference TRBV30 and TRBJ1-2): SQTIHQWPATLVQPVGSPLSLECTVEGTSNPNLYWYRQAAGRGLQLLFYSVGIGQISSEVPQNLSASRPQDRQFILSSKKLLLSDSGFYLCAWIRDGYTFGSGTRLTVV.

CDR3 sequence (DNA): TGCGCCAGCAGCCAAGATATGTCCAGGGGGGTGCGCGAGACCCAGTACTTC. Translated: CASSQDMSRGVRETQYF. This chain joins TRBV4-3 and TRBJ2-5; D possibly corresponds to TRBD1 (7 bases). This CDR3 has 17 amino acids. Germline-derived CDR1 and CDR2 are LGHNA and YSLEER. V was clipped by 0 bases and J by 5 bases, with 19 bases between them.

The chain employs TRBV9 and TRBJ1-3, with a possible D match to TRBD1 (5 bases). CDR1 is SGDLS, CDR2 YYNGEE, per germline. The CDR3 has 17 amino acids. V shed 4 bases and J shed 3 bases, with 20 bases lying between them. In DNA, the CDR3 is TGTGCCAGCAGCCCGTGGGGCAGCTCCTCTGATGGAAACACCATATATTTT. This translates into CASSPWGSSSDGNTIYF.

The V gene is TRBV9, the J gene TRBJ2-7; possibly TRBD1 or TRBD2 for D (5 bases each). The CDR3 is 15 amino acids. Trimming stripped 3 bases from V and 0 bases from J, with 13 bases between. CDR1 and CDR2 (germline): SGDLS, YYNGEE. The CDR3 here is CASSGRPGTSYEQYF. The CDR3 DNA reads as TGTGCCAGCAGCGGGCGCCCTGGGACCTCCTACGAGCAGTACTTC.

The chain links TRBV19 to TRBJ1-5, with D possibly matching TRBD1 (6 bases). CDR1 LNHDA and CDR2 SQIVND come from the germline V gene (reference sequence). The CDR3 is 13 amino acids. The V end was cut by 5 bases, the J end by 7 bases, with 12 bases between. CDR3 sequence (DNA): TGTGCCAGTAGTCCACAGGGTCCCCAGCCCCAGCATTTT. It codes for CASSPQGPQPQHF.

This clone was observed a few times. J is TRBJ2-3 and V is TRBV7-2; unclear D gene. The CDR3 loop spans 17 amino acids. Germline CDR1 reads SGHTA; CDR2 reads FQGNSA. The ends were cut back, 3 bases at V and 5 bases at J, with 21 bases in the middle. Written as DNA, the CDR3 is TGTGCCAGCAGCTTTCTCCCTCTCCCCGCCCGCGAAGATACGCAGTATTTT. It specifies CASSFLPLPAREDTQYF. The variable domain in full, completed from reference TRBV7-2 and TRBJ2-3, reads GAGVSQSPSNKVTEKGKDVELRCDPISGHTALYWYRQSLGQGLEFLIYFQGNSAPDKSGLPSDRFSAERTGGSVSTLTIQRTQQEDSAVYLCASSFLPLPAREDTQYFGPGTRLTVL.

Ten or more counts support this clone. V usage is TRBV7-9 and J usage is TRBJ2-1; 10 positions agree with TRBD1. This CDR3 comprises 15 residues. Unmatched junction bases numbered 2, after V lost 5 bases and J lost 1 base. The V gene's germline CDR1 is SEHNR and CDR2 FQNEAQ (reference sequence). The CDR3 region is CASSADRGSYNEQFF. The DNA for the CDR3 is TGTGCCAGCAGCGCGGACAGGGGGTCCTACAATGAGCAGTTCTTC.

The CDR3 DNA reads TGCGCCAGCAGCCTGGATAGGCCGGCCGGGGAGCTGTTTTTT. Its translation is CASSLDRPAGELFF. The chain employs TRBV5-1 and TRBJ2-2; D remains unclear. The V end was cut by 4 bases, the J end by 6 bases, with 13 bases between. The germline CDR1 and CDR2 sequences are SGHRS and YFSETQ. The CDR3 is 14 amino acids.

The V gene is TRBV5-1, the J gene TRBJ2-7, with D possibly TRBD2 on 6 matching bases. Looked up from germline, CDR1 is SGHRS and CDR2 is YFSETQ. This CDR3 has 14 amino acids. Deletions cut 5 bases from V and 2 bases from J, with 14 bases between. In DNA form, the CDR3 reads TGCGCCAGCAGTCCAGGGACTTTCACCTACGAGCAGTACTTC. It codes for CASSPGTFTYEQYF.

Turning to this clone: The same CDR3 can be traced to other DNA sequences in this sample. The genes are TRBV15 and TRBJ2-5; the D gene is possibly TRBD1 (6 bases). V was clipped by 0 bases and J by 4 bases, with 6 bases between them. Germline values: CDR1 LNHNV, CDR2 YYDKDF (reference sequence). The CDR3 covers 13 residues. The CDR3 bases are TGTGCCACCAGCAGAGACAGGGGAGAGACCCAGTACTTC. Its protein is CATSRDRGETQYF.

This clone was counted only a few times. The rearrangement joins TRBV23-1 to TRBJ2-7, with unresolved D. TRBV23-1 is an ORF for which the function is uncertain. V lost 2 bases and J 2 bases, leaving 16 bases between the germline ends. The CDR3 contains 16 residues. The CDR3 nucleotides read TGCGCCAGCAGTCAAGGAAGGACCCAAATTACCTACGAGCAGTACTTC. This encodes CASSQGRTQITYEQYF.

V usage is TRBV10-3 and J usage is TRBJ2-5; D may correspond to TRBD1 or TRBD2 (6 bases each). Germline V gives CDR1 ENHRY, CDR2 SYGVKD. The V end was cut by 5 bases, the J end by 5 bases, with 21 bases between. The CDR3 extends over 16 amino acids. As DNA, the CDR3 is TGTGCCATCAGTCCGCACGAAGGGGGGCTTGGTGAGACCCAGTACTTC. Its protein is CAISPHEGGLGETQYF.

Ten or more counts support this clone. This chain uses TRBV6-6 with TRBJ2-1; D is ambiguous. The CDR3 has 13 amino acids. CDR1 is MNHNY and CDR2 is SVGAGI in the germline V gene (reference sequence). V was cut by 5 bases and J by 9 bases, with 14 bases left in between. This CDR3 is CASSPQSETEQFF. CDR3 bases: TGTGCCAGCAGTCCTCAATCCGAGACTGAGCAGTTCTTC.

The gene calls are TRBV5-6 and TRBJ2-1, with 11 bases that match TRBD2. The CDR3 covers 18 residues. V trimming: 0 bases; J trimming: 1 base; junction bases outside the gene matches: 6. Germline V gene data show CDR1 as SGHDT and CDR2 as YYEEEE. The CDR3 DNA reads TGTGCCAGCAGCTTGGGGTTAGCGGGAGGGGATTCCTACAATGAGCAGTTCTTC. This encodes CASSLGLAGGDSYNEQFF.

At least ten counts were recorded for this clone. The gene calls are TRBV7-9 and TRBJ2-5; D not resolved. V was shortened by 0 bases and J by 2 bases, with 10 bases between the two germline ends. This CDR3 contains 15 residues. From germline, CDR1 is SEHNR and CDR2 FQNEAQ (reference sequence). In nucleotides, the CDR3 is TGTGCCAGCAGCTTAGCGCTTACAGCACAAGAGACCCAGTACTTC. It encodes CASSLALTAQETQYF.

This clone was seen a single time. CDR3 DNA: TGTGCCAGCAGCTTAGCGGGAGGGACAGAGACCCAGTACTTC. It encodes CASSLAGGTETQYF. This sequence joins TRBV7-8 and TRBJ2-5, with 7 nucleotides matching TRBD2. Unmatched junction bases numbered 2, after V lost 0 bases and J lost 4 bases. This CDR3 has 14 amino acids. In germline, CDR1 is SGHVS, CDR2 FQNEAQ. Supplemented by reference TRBV7-8 and TRBJ2-5, the full variable domain reads GAGVSQSPRYKVAKRGQDVALRCDPISGHVSLFWYQQALGQGPEFLTYFQNEAQLDKSGLPSDRFFAERPEGSVSTLKIQRTQQEDSAVYLCASSLAGGTETQYFGPGTRLLVL.

The chain is built from TRBV7-9 and TRBJ2-5; TRBD1 might be the D (6 bases). The CDR3 extends over 15 amino acids. Trimming shortened V by 5 bases and J by 4 bases, and 17 bases separated the two germline ends. Germline V lookup: CDR1 SEHNR, CDR2 FQNEAQ (reference sequence). CDR3 amino acids: CASSQGRRPGETQYF. The CDR3 coding sequence is TGTGCCAGCAGCCAGGGGCGTCGCCCGGGAGAGACCCAGTACTTC.

Only a few counts were recorded for this clone. V is TRBV18 and J is TRBJ2-5; 9 nucleotides align to TRBD1. V gave up 4 bases and J gave up 4 bases; unmatched junction bases: 4. CDR1 is KGHSH, CDR2 LQKENI, per germline. This CDR3 comprises 14 residues. This CDR3 reads CASSRGQGGETQYF. The CDR3 DNA reads as TGTGCCAGCTCACGGGGACAGGGCGGAGAGACCCAGTACTTC.

The chain combines TRBV30 with TRBJ1-1, with a possible D match to TRBD1 (6 bases). The CDR3 loop spans 14 amino acids. V lost 7 bases and J 2 bases, leaving 17 bases between the germline ends. The germline V gene encodes CDR1 GTSNPN and CDR2 SVGIG (reference sequence). This chain's CDR3 is CAFKSGGFNTEAFF. The DNA for the CDR3 is TGTGCCTTTAAATCGGGGGGCTTCAACACTGAAGCTTTCTTT.

The V gene is TRBV19, the J gene TRBJ2-7; no clear D gene. Deletions cut 3 bases from V and 3 bases from J, with 6 bases between. CDR3 length: 12 amino acids. Looked up from germline, CDR1 is LNHDA and CDR2 is SQIVND (reference sequence). CDR3 sequence: CASSMVGYEQYF. CDR3 nucleotide sequence: TGTGCCAGTAGTATGGTAGGCTACGAGCAGTACTTC.

The V gene is TRBV29-1, the J gene TRBJ2-5, with 8 positions matching TRBD2. The J segment lost 4 bases and the V segment lost 7 bases, leaving 11 bases of the junction unmatched. The CDR3 sequence is 14 residues long. From germline, CDR1 is SQVTM and CDR2 ANQGSEA. The CDR3 loop reads CSGARTSTGETQYF. In nucleotides, the CDR3 is TGCAGCGGCGCCCGGACTAGCACGGGAGAGACCCAGTACTTC.

Only one count was recorded for this clone. The chain carries TRBV18 and TRBJ2-5; D may match TRBD1 or TRBD2 (5 bases each). Germline V gene data show CDR1 as KGHSH and CDR2 as LQKENI. This CDR3 comprises 13 residues. The V and J ends lost 3 bases and 3 bases respectively, with 8 bases between them. The CDR3 DNA is TGTGCCAGCTCACCGAGGGGAAAAGAGACCCAGTACTTC. It specifies CASSPRGKETQYF.

This chain links TRBV4-3 with TRBJ2-5; D unclear. Trimming shortened V by 0 bases and J by 5 bases, and 13 bases separated the two germline ends. The V gene's germline CDR1 is LGHNA and CDR2 YSLEER. The CDR3 is 15 amino acids. This CDR3 is CASSQEGSSMETQYF. DNA for the CDR3: TGCGCCAGCAGCCAAGAAGGTAGTAGCATGGAGACCCAGTACTTC.